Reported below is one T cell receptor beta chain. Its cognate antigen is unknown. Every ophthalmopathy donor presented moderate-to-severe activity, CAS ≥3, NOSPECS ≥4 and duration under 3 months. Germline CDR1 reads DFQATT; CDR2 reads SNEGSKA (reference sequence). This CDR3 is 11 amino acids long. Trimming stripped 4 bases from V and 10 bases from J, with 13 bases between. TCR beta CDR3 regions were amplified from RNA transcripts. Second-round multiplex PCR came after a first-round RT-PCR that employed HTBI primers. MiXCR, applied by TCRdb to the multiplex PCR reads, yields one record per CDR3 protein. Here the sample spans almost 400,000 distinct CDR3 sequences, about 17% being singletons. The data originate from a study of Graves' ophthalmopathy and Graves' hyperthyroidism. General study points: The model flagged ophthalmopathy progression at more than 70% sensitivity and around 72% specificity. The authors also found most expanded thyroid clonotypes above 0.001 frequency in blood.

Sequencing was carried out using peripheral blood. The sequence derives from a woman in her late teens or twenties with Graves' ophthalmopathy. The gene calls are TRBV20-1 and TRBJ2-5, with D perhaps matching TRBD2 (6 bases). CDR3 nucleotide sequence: TGCAGTGCTACCGGACTAATCGACCAGTACTTC. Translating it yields CSATGLIDQYF.